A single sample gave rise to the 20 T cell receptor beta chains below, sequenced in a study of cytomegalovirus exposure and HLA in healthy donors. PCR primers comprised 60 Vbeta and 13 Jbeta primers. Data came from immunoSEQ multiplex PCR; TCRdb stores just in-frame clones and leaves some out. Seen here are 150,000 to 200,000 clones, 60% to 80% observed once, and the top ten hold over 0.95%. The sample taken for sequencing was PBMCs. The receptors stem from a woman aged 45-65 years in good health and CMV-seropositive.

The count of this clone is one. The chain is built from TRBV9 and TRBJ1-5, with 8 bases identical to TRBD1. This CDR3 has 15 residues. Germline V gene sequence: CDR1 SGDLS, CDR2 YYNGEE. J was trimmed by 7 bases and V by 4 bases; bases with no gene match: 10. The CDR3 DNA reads TGTGCCAGCAGCCCAAGTGGACAGGGCGGACAGCCCCAGCATTTT. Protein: CASSPSGQGGQPQHF.

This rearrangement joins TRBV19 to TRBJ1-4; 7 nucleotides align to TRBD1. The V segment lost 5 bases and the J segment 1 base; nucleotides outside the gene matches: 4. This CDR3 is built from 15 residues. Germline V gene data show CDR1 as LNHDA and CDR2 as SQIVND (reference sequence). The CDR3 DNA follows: TGTGCCAGTAGTTCCCAGGGGGGAACTAATGAAAAACTGTTTTTT. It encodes CASSSQGGTNEKLFF.

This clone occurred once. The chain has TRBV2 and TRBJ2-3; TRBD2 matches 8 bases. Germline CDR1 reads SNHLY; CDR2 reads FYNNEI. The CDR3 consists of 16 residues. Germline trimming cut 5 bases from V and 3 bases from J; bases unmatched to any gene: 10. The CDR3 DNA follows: TGTGCCAGCAGTCCTAGGGGAACTAGCGGAACAGATACGCAGTATTTT. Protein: CASSPRGTSGTDTQYF.

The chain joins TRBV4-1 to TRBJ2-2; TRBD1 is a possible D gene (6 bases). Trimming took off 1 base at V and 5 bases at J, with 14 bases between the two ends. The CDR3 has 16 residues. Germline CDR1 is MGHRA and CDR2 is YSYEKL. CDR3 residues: CASSQAQTGTTGELFF. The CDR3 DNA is TGCGCCAGCAGCCAAGCCCAGACAGGTACAACCGGGGAGCTGTTTTTT.

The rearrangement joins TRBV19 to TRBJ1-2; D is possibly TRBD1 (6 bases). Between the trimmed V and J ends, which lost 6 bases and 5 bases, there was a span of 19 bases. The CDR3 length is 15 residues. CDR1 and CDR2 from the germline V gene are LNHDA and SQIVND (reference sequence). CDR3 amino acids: CASRGGTADGYGYTF. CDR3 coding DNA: TGTGCCAGTAGAGGGGGAACGGCGGACGGATATGGCTACACCTTC.

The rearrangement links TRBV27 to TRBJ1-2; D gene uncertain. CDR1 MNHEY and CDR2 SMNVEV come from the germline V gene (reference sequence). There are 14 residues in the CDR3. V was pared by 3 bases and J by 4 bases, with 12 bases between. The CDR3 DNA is TGTGCCAGCAGTTTTTACCGTGGCAGCTATGGCTACACCTTC. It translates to CASSFYRGSYGYTF.

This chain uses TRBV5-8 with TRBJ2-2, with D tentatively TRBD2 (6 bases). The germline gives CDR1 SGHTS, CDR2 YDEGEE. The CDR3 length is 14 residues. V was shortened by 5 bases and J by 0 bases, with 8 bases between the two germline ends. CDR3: CASRGRTNTGELFF. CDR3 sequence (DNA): TGTGCCAGCAGGGGGAGGACGAACACCGGGGAGCTGTTTTTT.

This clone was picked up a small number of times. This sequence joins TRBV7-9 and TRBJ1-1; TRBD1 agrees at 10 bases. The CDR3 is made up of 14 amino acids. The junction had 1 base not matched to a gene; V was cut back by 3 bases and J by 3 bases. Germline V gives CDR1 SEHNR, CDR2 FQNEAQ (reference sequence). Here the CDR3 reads CASSLTGGYTEAFF. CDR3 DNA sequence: TGTGCCAGCAGCTTGACAGGGGGCTACACTGAAGCTTTCTTT.

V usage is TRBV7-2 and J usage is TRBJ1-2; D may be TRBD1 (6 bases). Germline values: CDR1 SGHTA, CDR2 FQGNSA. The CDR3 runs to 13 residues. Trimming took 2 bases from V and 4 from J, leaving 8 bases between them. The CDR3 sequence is CASSLNRVYGYTF. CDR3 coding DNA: TGTGCCAGCAGCTTAAACAGGGTCTATGGCTACACCTTC.

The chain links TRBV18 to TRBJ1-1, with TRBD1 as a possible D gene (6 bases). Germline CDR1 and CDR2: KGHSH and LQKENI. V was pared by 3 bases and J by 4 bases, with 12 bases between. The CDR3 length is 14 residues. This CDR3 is CASSPWGRSTEAFF. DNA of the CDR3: TGTGCCAGCTCACCTTGGGGGCGCAGCACTGAAGCTTTCTTT. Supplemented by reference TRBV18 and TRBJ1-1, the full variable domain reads NAGVMQNPRHLVRRRGQEARLRCSPMKGHSHVYWYRQLPEEGLKFMVYLQKENIIDESGMPKERFSAEFPKEGPSILRIQQVVRGDSAAYFCASSPWGRSTEAFFGQGTRLTVV.

The CDR3 DNA is TGCGCCAGCAGCTTGGCGAATCCCCAGCAAGAGACCCAGTACTTC. It encodes CASSLANPQQETQYF. The chain couples TRBV5-1 to TRBJ2-5; D is unresolved. CDR3 size: 15 residues. Trimming left V 0 bases short and J 2 bases short, with 11 bases between. Germline lookup yields CDR1 SGHRS and CDR2 YFSETQ.

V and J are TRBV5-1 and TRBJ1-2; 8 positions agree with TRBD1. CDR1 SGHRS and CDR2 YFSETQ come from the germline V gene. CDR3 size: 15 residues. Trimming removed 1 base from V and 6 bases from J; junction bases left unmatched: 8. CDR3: CASSLSIGTGDGYTF. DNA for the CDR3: TGCGCCAGCAGCTTGTCCATCGGGACAGGCGATGGCTACACCTTC. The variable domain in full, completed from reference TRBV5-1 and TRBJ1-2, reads KAGVTQTPRYLIKTRGQQVTLSCSPISGHRSVSWYQQTPGQGLQFLFEYFSETQRNKGNFPGRFSGRQFSNSRSEMNVSTLELGDSALYLCASSLSIGTGDGYTFGSGTRLTVV.

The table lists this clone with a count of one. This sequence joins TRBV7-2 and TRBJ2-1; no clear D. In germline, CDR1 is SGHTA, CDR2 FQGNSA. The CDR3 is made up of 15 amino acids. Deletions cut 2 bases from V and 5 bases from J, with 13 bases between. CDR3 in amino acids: CASSLYGRLDNEQFF. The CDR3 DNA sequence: TGTGCCAGCAGCTTATATGGTAGACTCGACAATGAGCAGTTCTTC.

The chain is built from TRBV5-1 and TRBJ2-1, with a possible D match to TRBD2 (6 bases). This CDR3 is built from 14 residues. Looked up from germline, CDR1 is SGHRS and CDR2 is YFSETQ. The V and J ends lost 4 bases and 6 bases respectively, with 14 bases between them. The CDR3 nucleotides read TGCGCCAGCAGCAAAGGAGGGGATTTCAATGAGCAGTTCTTC. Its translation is CASSKGGDFNEQFF.

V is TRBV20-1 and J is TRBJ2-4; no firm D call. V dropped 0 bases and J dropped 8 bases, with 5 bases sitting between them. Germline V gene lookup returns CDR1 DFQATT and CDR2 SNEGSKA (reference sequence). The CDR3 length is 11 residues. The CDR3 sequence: CSARDNYIQYF. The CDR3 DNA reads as TGCAGTGCTAGAGATAATTACATTCAGTACTTC.

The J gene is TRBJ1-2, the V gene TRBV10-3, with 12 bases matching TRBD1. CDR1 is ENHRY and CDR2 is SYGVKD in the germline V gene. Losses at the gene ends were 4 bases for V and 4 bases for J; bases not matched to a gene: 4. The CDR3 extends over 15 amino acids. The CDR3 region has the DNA TGTGCCATCAGTGGGGGACAGGGGGCGCGCTATGGCTACACCTTC. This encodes CAISGGQGARYGYTF.

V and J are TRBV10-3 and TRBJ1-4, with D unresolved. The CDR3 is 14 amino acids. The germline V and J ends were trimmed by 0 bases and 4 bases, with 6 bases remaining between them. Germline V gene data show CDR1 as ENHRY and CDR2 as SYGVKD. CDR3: CAISESYSNEKLFF. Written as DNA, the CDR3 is TGTGCCATCAGTGAGTCCTACAGTAATGAAAAACTGTTTTTT.

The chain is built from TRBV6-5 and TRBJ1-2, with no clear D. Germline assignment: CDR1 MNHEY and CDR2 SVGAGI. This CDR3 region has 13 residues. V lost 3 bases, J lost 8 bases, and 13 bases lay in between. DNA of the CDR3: TGTGCCAGCAGTTATGGACTCGATGGAGGCTACACCTTC. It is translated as CASSYGLDGGYTF.

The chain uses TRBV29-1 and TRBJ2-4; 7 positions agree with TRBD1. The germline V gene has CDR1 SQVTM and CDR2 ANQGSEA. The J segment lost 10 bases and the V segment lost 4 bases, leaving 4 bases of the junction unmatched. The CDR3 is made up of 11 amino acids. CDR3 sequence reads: CSVAQGEIQYF. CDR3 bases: TGCAGCGTTGCTCAGGGGGAAATTCAGTACTTC.

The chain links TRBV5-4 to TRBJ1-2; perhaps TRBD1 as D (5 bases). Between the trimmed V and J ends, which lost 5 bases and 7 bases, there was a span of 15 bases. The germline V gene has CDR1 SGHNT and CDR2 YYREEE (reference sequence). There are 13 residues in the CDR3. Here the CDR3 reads CASRTGGEGGYTF. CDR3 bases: TGTGCCAGCAGGACCGGAGGGGAGGGTGGCTACACCTTC. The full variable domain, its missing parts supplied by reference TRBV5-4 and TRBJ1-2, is ETGVTQSPTHLIKTRGQQVTLRCSSQSGHNTVSWYQQALGQGPQFIFQYYREEENGRGNFPPRFSGLQFPNYSSELNVNALELDDSALYLCASRTGGEGGYTFGSGTRLTVV.